This T cell receptor beta chain was observed in a study of Tregs in tolerant kidney transplant recipients. The wider study: Related graft donors supplied nonmyeloablative bone marrow transplants, and mixed chimerism was transient.

Findings and caveats of the study: Expanding Tregs on activated donor B cells appeared to best identify donor-specific TCRbeta clones.

CDR1 is SGHRS, CDR2 YFSETQ, per germline. The ends lost 2 bases at V and 4 bases at J; junction bases unmatched: 3. The CDR3 is made up of 15 amino acids. Turning to this clone: Its antigen remains unidentified. The read falls 3 residues short of the CDR3 end, and the missing part is taken from the germline J gene.

Some clones are missing from TCRdb's copy, which holds only in-frame ones; the method was immunoSEQ multiplex PCR. This sample's clone table lists about 48,000 clones. Thawed PBMCs were FACS-sorted into unstimulated CD4+CD25+CD127- regulatory T cells, CD4+CD25- non-regulatory cells, CD4 and CD8 cells. This sample comprised CD4+ T cells from blood, obtained before the transplant. This sequence was found in a human donor who received a combined kidney and bone marrow transplant. This chain uses TRBV5-1 with TRBJ2-1; 10 bases are shared with TRBD2. The CDR3 DNA, read in part, is TGCGCCAGCAGCTTTACTAGCGGGACGTACAATGAG. It yields the protein CASSFTSGTYNE. The complete CDR3 protein is CASSFTSGTYNEQFF.